Shown below are 11 T cell receptor beta chains from a single sample sequenced in a study of T cells in women clearing cervical HPV infection. Data came from immunoSEQ multiplex PCR; TCRdb stores just in-frame clones and leaves some out. The sample shows tens of thousands of clones, and around 2.8% sits with its ten largest clones. The sequencing input was blood buffy coat. These receptor sequences come from a woman aged 18 to 69 with a cervical HPV16 infection that either progressed to CIN3+ or cleared (not recorded which).

Note on this clone: Coverage ceases 3 residues before the CDR3 finishes, and the germline J gene fills in the end. The chain joins TRBV7-2 to TRBJ2-1; TRBD2 aligns across 12 bases. Germline CDR1 SGHTA, CDR2 FQGNSA. The CDR3 spans 15 residues. V trimming: 1 base; J trimming: 5 bases; junction bases outside the gene matches: 0. This CDR3 is CASSLGTSGNNEQFF. The part of the CDR3 DNA that was read is TGTGCCAGCAGCTTAGGGACTAGCGGGAACAATGAG.

Points on this clone: The missing CDR3 end, 3 residues past where the read stops, is filled in from the germline J gene. The rearrangement joins TRBV19 to TRBJ1-2; D ambiguous. The CDR3 has 14 amino acids. CDR1 is LNHDA and CDR2 is SQIVND in the germline V gene (reference sequence). The sequenced part of the CDR3 DNA is TGTGCCAGTAGACTAGCGGGGTCCTCCTACGAC. Translated, it gives CASRLAGSSYD. In full, the CDR3 reads CASRLAGSSYDYTF.

With regard to this clone: The read gets to within 3 residues of the CDR3 end, and the germline J gene fills in the rest. The gene calls are TRBV7-9 and TRBJ1-1; TRBD1 is a possible D gene (5 bases). Germline V CDR1 and CDR2: SEHNR, FQNEAQ (reference sequence). The CDR3 extends over 12 amino acids. CDR3 DNA, as far as it was read: TGTGCCAGCAGCTTTGAGCAGGGCAAA. Its translation is CASSFEQGK. The entire CDR3 sequence reads CASSFEQGKAFF.

Details on this clone: The read is 3 residues too short to cover the CDR3 end, so that end is filled in from the germline J gene. The genes are TRBV19 and TRBJ2-7; 9 bases are shared with TRBD2. V trimming: 3 bases; J trimming: 1 base; junction bases outside the gene matches: 4. CDR1 is LNHDA, CDR2 SQIVND, per germline (reference sequence). The CDR3 has 15 amino acids. The CDR3 here is CASSIGLAGSYEQYF. Partial CDR3 DNA: TGTGCCAGTAGTATCGGTCTAGCGGGGTCCTACGAG.

CDR3 bases read: TGCGCCAGCAGCGTATCCCAGGGCGGGGGGGCCTCTGATACG. As protein: CASSVSQGGGASDT. The full CDR3 is CASSVSQGGGASDTQYF. The chain is built from TRBV5-1 and TRBJ2-3; 9 bases agree with TRBD2. The read finishes 3 residues shy of the CDR3 end, and the germline J gene is used to complete it. The length of the CDR3 is 17 residues. Germline values: CDR1 SGHRS, CDR2 YFSETQ. The V gene end was trimmed by 4 bases and the J gene end by 6 bases; junction bases not matched to a gene: 15.

With respect to this clone: The read ends 3 residues before the CDR3 terminus; that terminus is restored from the germline J gene. This chain links TRBV7-9 with TRBJ2-7; tentatively, D is TRBD2 (6 bases). Trimming shortened V by 5 bases and J by 4 bases, and 18 bases separated the two germline ends. The CDR3 sequence is 15 residues long. The germline CDR1 and CDR2 sequences are SEHNR and FQNEAQ (reference sequence). Incomplete CDR3 DNA: TGTGCCAGCAGCCTCGGGGGACGGCGATCTTACGAG. Protein: CASSLGGRRSYE. The whole CDR3 sequence reads CASSLGGRRSYEQYF.

In the case of this clone: The read is 3 residues too short to cover the CDR3 end, so that end is filled in from the germline J gene. V gene TRBV7-2 combines with J gene TRBJ2-7, with 9 bases that match TRBD1. Germline assignment: CDR1 SGHTA and CDR2 FQGNSA. This CDR3 has 14 residues. With 3 bases clipped from V and 2 bases from J, the junction kept 2 bases outside the gene matches. The CDR3 protein is CASSLDRGPYEQYF. The DNA read from the CDR3 is TGTGCCAGCAGCTTGGACAGGGGCCCCTACGAG.

Of note for this clone: One end of the junction is discordant with germline, which a read error may explain. Within the sample, other DNA sequences also encode this same CDR3. The CDR3 here is CASSFPGQGPSSGNTIYF. CDR3 DNA, as far as it was read: TGTGCCAGCAGCTTTCCGGGACAGGGGCCAAGCTCTGGAAACACT. The gene calls are TRBV7-6 and TRBJ1-3, with 10 bases aligning to TRBD1. The read ends 3 residues early relative to the CDR3; the germline J gene fills the gap. The germline CDR1 and CDR2 sequences are SGHVS and FNYEAQ. The CDR3 sequence is 18 residues long.

Regarding this clone: The read gets to within 3 residues of the CDR3 end, and the germline J gene fills in the rest. The chain carries TRBV2 and TRBJ2-2, with D hard to call. The CDR3 is 15 residues long. V was cut by 4 bases and J by 0 bases, with 9 bases left in between. Looked up from germline, CDR1 is SNHLY and CDR2 is FYNNEI. CDR3 loop: CASSVTSPNTGELFF. The CDR3 bases that were read are TGTGCCAGCAGTGTGACATCTCCGAACACCGGGGAG.

Comments on this clone: With the read ending 3 residues before the CDR3 end, the germline J gene is used to fill in that end. The rearrangement uses TRBV18 and TRBJ2-7; the D is unclear. Deletions cut 1 base from V and 2 bases from J, with 12 bases between. CDR3 length: 15 amino acids. Germline V gene sequence: CDR1 KGHSH, CDR2 LQKENI. The CDR3 protein is CASSPLAGLPYEQYF. The sequenced part of the CDR3 DNA is TGTGCCAGCTCACCACTCGCAGGTCTTCCCTACGAG. The full variable domain, its missing parts supplied by reference TRBV18 and TRBJ2-7, is NAGVMQNPRHLVRRRGQEARLRCSPMKGHSHVYWYRQLPEEGLKFMVYLQKENIIDESGMPKERFSAEFPKEGPSILRIQQVVRGDSAAYFCASSPLAGLPYEQYFGPGTRLTVT.

A remark on this clone: Read data end 3 residues before the CDR3 end; the end is taken from the germline J gene. The rearrangement links TRBV5-4 to TRBJ1-2; maybe TRBD1 (5 bases). With 4 bases removed from V and 5 bases from J, the gap between germline ends came to 15 bases. CDR3 size: 14 residues. Germline-derived CDR1 and CDR2 are SGHNT and YYREEE (reference sequence). The CDR3 loop is CASSPPWGEYGYTF. CDR3 bases read: TGTGCCAGCAGCCCCCCCTGGGGGGAGTATGGC.